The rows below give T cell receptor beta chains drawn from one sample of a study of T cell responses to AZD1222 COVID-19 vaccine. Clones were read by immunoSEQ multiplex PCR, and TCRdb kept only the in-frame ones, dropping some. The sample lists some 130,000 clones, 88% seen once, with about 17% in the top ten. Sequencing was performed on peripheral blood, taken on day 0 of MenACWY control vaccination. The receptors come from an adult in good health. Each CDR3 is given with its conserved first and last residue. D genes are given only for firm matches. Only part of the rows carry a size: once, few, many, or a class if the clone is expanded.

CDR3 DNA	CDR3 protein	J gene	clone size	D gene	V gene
TGTGCCAGCAGCGTAGGACAGCGCACCGGGGAGCTGTTTTTT	CASSVGQRTGELFF	TRBJ2-2	NA	NA	TRBV9
TGTGCCAGCAGTTTATGGCGAAACACTGAAGCTTTCTTT	CASSLWRNTEAFF	TRBJ1-1	few	NA	TRBV28
TGCGCCAGCAGCTTGGCTCCGGGACCCTCTGGTGAAAAACTGTTTTTT	CASSLAPGPSGEKLFF	TRBJ1-4	NA	NA	TRBV5-1
TGTGCCAGCAGTTTGTGGACAGGGTGGGGGCTAGAGGAGACCCAGTACTTC	CASSLWTGWGLEETQYF	TRBJ2-5	NA	TRBD1	TRBV27
TGTGCCAGCAGAACCGGTAATCCGTTCTTC	CASRTGNPFF	TRBJ2-1	NA	NA	TRBV6-5
TGTGCCAGTAGTAACGGTCCTAGCGGAAACACCGGGGAGCTGTTTTTT	CASSNGPSGNTGELFF	TRBJ2-2	NA	TRBD2	TRBV19
TGTGCCAGCAGTGATGGGACAGGACCCACCGGGGAGCTGTTTTTT	CASSDGTGPTGELFF	TRBJ2-2	NA	TRBD1	TRBV25-1
TGTGCCAGCTCACGGGACCAGATATCCTACGAGCAGTACTTC	CASSRDQISYEQYF	TRBJ2-7	NA	NA	TRBV18
TGCGCCAGCAGCCAAGATGGGAGTAGCGGGCGACAGCAGTACTTC	CASSQDGSSGRQQYF	TRBJ2-7	NA	TRBD2	TRBV4-1
TGTGCCAGCAGCTTAGGGACTAGAATCAATGAGCAGTTCTTC	CASSLGTRINEQFF	TRBJ2-1	once	TRBD2	TRBV11-3
TGTGCCAGTAGATGGGGGGACACCGGGGAGCTGTTTTTT	CASRWGDTGELFF	TRBJ2-2	few	NA	TRBV6-5
TGTGCCAGCAGCTTAGCGCTGGGACAGGGGGCCTATGGCTACACCTTC	CASSLALGQGAYGYTF	TRBJ1-2	NA	TRBD1	TRBV7-9
TGTGCCAGCAGTGAACAGGGGTCAACGGGGGAGCTGTTTTTT	CASSEQGSTGELFF	TRBJ2-2	NA	NA	TRBV2
TGCGCCAGCAGCCAAGAAAGGTTGGCGGGAGGCCGGGGAGATACGCAGTATTTT	CASSQERLAGGRGDTQYF	TRBJ2-3	NA	TRBD2	TRBV4-1
TGTGCCAGCGCCAAACAGGGGGCGCTTACACCCCTCCACTTT	CASAKQGALTPLHF	TRBJ1-6	NA	TRBD1	TRBV27
TGCAGCGTTGTTCAACAGACAGGGTATGGCTACACCTTC	CSVVQQTGYGYTF	TRBJ1-2	NA	TRBD1	TRBV29-1
TGTGCCAGCAGCCCCCAGACTGGGGCGACCTACGAGCAGTACTTC	CASSPQTGATYEQYF	TRBJ2-7	NA	NA	TRBV9
TGTGCCGGCGGGGAGGGGGCCTACGAGCAGTACTTC	CAGGEGAYEQYF	TRBJ2-7	NA	NA	TRBV2
TGTGCCAGCCCTCGGCAGCTCTCTGGAAACACCATATATTTT	CASPRQLSGNTIYF	TRBJ1-3	NA	NA	TRBV7-2
TGCACCTGCAGGGACACCAACACCGGGGAGCTGTTTTTT	CTCRDTNTGELFF	TRBJ2-2	NA	NA	TRBV29-1
TGTGCCAGCAGCTCGAAAACCGGTAGTTACACAGATACGCAGTATTTT	CASSSKTGSYTDTQYF	TRBJ2-3	NA	NA	TRBV5-6
TGTGCCTGGGAAAGGTTAGGGGAGACCCAGTACTTC	CAWERLGETQYF	TRBJ2-5	NA	NA	TRBV30
TGTGCCAGCAGCTTGTCTCGCGCAACCTTTTGG	CASSLSRATFW	TRBJ1-1	few	NA	TRBV5-4
TGTGCCAGCAGCCCTTTCATGGAGTCGGGGTACACTGAAGCTTTCTTT	CASSPFMESGYTEAFF	TRBJ1-1	NA	NA	TRBV9
TGTGCCACGACCCGGGACCGATCTAATGAAAAACTGTTTTTT	CATTRDRSNEKLFF	TRBJ1-4	NA	NA	TRBV2
TGCAGCGCCCAGACAGGTGCGAACACCGGGGAGCTGTTTTTT	CSAQTGANTGELFF	TRBJ2-2	once	NA	TRBV29-1
TGTGCCAGCAGCTTAGTAGGGGGTGCGAACACTGAAGCTTTCTTT	CASSLVGGANTEAFF	TRBJ1-1	NA	NA	TRBV7-9
TGTGCCAGCAGCGCCGGGACGGTGAGATCCTACGAGCAGTACTTC	CASSAGTVRSYEQYF	TRBJ2-7	NA	NA	TRBV2
TGTGCCAGCAAGTTGGCGGAAGGCTCCTACGAGCAGTACTTC	CASKLAEGSYEQYF	TRBJ2-7	few	NA	TRBV27
TGCGCCAGCAGCACCCGACAGGGGGCCGGGGAGCTGTTTTTT	CASSTRQGAGELFF	TRBJ2-2	once	TRBD1	TRBV5-1
TGTGCCAGCAAGATAGCGGGAGATCCCAATGAGCAGTTCTTC	CASKIAGDPNEQFF	TRBJ2-1	NA	TRBD2	TRBV4-2
TGTGCCTGGAGTAGGGGCCTTGGTGGAAACACCATATATTTT	CAWSRGLGGNTIYF	TRBJ1-3	few	NA	TRBV30
TGCGCCAGCAGCGCTCACTACGAGCAGTACTTC	CASSAHYEQYF	TRBJ2-7	NA	NA	TRBV4-1
TGTGCCAGTAGGCAGGTTGGGGGCAATCAGCCCCAGCATTTT	CASRQVGGNQPQHF	TRBJ1-5	NA	NA	TRBV19
TGTGCCAGCAGTAGGGGTGGAGGGGAGGGCTATGGCTACACCTTC	CASSRGGGEGYGYTF	TRBJ1-2	NA	NA	TRBV6-5